Sequencing of this T cell receptor (beta chain) was carried out in a study of blood T cell repertoires in COVID-19. This CDR3 has 12 residues. V lost 9 bases and J 5 bases, leaving 12 bases between the germline ends. Per the germline V gene, CDR1 is KGHDR and CDR2 is SFDVKD. Measured with immunoSEQ multiplex PCR; TCRdb has only the in-frame clones, and not every one. There are roughly 380,000 clones in the sample; about nine tenths occur only once, and under 1.2% lies in the top ten. Participant-given clinical history determined each cohort assignment. The clonotype comes from a woman younger than 45 who had been exposed to COVID-19. The chain has TRBV24-1 and TRBJ2-5; the D gene is possibly TRBD2 (5 bases). Sample: PBMCs or T cells enriched from blood (not recorded which). CDR3 sequence reads: CATSPGGETQYF. In DNA form, the CDR3 reads TGTGCCACCTCGCCGGGCGGGGAGACCCAGTACTTC.